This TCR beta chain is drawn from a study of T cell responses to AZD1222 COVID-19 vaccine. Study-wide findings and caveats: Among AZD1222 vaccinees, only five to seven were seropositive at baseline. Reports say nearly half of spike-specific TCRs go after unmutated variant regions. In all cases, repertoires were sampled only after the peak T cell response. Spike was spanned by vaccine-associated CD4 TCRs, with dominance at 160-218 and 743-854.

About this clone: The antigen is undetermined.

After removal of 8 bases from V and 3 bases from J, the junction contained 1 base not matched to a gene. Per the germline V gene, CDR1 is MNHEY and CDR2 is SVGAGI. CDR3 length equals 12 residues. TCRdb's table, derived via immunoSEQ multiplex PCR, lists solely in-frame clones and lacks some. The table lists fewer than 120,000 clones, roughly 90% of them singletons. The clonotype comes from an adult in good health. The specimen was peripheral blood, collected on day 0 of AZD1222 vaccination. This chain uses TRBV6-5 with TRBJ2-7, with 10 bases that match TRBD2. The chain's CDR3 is CASLAGDYEQYF. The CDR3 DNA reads TGTGCCAGCCTAGCGGGGGACTACGAGCAGTACTTC.